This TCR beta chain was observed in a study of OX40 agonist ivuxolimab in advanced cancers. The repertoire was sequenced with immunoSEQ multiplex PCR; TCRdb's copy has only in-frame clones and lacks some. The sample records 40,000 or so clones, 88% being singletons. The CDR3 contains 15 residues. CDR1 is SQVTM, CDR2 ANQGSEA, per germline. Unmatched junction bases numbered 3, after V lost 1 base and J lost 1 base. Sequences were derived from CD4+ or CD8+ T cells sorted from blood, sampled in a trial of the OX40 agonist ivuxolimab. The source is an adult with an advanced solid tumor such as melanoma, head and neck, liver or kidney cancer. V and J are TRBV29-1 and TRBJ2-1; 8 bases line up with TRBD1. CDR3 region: CSVEGTGKSYNEQFF. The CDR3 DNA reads TGCAGCGTTGAAGGGACAGGGAAGTCCTACAATGAGCAGTTCTTC.